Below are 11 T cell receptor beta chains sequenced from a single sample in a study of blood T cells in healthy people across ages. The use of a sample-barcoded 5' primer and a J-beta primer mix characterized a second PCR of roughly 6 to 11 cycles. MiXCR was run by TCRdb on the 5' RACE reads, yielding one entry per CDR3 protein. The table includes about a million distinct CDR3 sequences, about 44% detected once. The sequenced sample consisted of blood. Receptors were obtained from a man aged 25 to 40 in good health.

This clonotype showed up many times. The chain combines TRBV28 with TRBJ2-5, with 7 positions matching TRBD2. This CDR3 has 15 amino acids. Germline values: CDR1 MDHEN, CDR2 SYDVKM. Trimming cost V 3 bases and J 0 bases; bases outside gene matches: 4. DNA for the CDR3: TGTGCCAGCAGTTTCCTCAGCGGGAACCAAGAGACCCAGTACTTC. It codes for CASSFLSGNQETQYF.

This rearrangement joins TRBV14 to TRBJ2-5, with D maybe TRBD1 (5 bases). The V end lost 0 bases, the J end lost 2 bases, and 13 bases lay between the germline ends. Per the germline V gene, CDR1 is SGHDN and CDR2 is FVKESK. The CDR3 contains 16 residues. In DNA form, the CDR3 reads TGTGCCAGCAGCCAAGATAATCCCAGGGCTCAAGAGACCCAGTACTTC. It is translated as CASSQDNPRAQETQYF.

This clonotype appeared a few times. This CDR3 is CASSQDRREDGYTF. The CDR3 DNA reads as TGTGCCAGCAGCCAAGACCGCAGGGAAGATGGCTACACCTTC. The chain has TRBV3-1 and TRBJ1-2; tentative D call: TRBD1 (5 bases). Germline values: CDR1 LGHDT, CDR2 YNNKEL (reference sequence). CDR3 size: 14 residues. Between the trimmed V and J ends, which lost 0 bases and 6 bases, there was a span of 11 bases.

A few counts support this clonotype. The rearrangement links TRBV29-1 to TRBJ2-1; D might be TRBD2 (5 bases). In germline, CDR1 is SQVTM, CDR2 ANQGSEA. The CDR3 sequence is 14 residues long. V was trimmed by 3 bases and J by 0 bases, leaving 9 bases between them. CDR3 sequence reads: CSVEWRVSYNEQFF. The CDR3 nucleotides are TGCAGCGTTGAGTGGCGGGTCTCCTACAATGAGCAGTTCTTC.

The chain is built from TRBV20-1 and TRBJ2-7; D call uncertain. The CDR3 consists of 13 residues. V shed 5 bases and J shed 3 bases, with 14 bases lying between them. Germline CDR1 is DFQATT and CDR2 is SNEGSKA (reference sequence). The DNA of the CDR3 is TGCAGTGCTGGGGTGCCGGATCGCTACGAGCAGTACTTC. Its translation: CSAGVPDRYEQYF.

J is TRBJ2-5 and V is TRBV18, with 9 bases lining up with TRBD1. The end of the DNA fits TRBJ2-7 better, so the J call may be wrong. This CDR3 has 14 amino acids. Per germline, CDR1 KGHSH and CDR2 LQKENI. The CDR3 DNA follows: TGTGCCAGCTCACCGCTGACAGGGGGTTACGAGCAGTACTTC. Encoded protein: CASSPLTGGYEQYF.

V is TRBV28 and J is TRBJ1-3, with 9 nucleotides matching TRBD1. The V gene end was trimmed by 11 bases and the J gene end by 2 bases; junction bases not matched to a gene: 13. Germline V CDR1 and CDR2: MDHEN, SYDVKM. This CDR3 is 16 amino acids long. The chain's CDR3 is CARSRGDRDTGNTIYF. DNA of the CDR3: TGTGCCCGAAGCAGGGGGGACAGGGACACTGGAAACACCATATATTTT.

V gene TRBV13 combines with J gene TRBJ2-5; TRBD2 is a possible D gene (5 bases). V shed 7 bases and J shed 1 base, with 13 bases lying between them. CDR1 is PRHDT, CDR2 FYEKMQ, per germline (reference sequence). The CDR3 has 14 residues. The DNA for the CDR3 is TGTGCCAGCACCCGACGGGGTTCCCAAGAGACCCAGTACTTC. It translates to CASTRRGSQETQYF.

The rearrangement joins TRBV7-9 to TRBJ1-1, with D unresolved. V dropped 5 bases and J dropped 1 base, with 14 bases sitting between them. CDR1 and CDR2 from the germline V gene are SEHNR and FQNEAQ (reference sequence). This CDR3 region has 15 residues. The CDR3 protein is CASSPVERWNTEAFF. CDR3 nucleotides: TGTGCCAGCAGCCCGGTAGAGCGGTGGAACACTGAAGCTTTCTTT.

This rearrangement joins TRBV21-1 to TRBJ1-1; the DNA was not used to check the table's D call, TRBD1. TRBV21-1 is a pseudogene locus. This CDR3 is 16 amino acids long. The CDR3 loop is CASSKGTGGSNTEAFF. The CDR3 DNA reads TGTGCCAGCAGCAAAGGGACAGGGGGTTCGAACACTGAAGCTTTCTTT.

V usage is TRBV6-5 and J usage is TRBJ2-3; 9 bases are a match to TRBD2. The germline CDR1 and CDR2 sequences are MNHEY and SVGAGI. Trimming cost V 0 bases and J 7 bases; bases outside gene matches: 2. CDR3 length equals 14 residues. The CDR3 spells CASSYSSGGNTQYF. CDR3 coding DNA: TGTGCCAGCAGTTACTCCAGCGGGGGGAATACGCAGTATTTT.